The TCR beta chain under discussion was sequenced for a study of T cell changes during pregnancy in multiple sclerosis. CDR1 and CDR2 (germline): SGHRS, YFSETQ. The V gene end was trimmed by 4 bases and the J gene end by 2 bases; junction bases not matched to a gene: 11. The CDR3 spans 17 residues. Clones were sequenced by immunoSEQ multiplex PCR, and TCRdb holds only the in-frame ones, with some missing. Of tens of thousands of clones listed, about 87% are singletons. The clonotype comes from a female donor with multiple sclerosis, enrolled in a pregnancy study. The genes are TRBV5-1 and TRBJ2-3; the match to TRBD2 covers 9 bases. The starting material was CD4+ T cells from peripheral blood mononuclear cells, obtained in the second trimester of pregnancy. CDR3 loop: CASSRPVAGVITDTQYF. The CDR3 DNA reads TGCGCCAGCAGCCGACCAGTAGCGGGAGTGATCACAGATACGCAGTATTTT.